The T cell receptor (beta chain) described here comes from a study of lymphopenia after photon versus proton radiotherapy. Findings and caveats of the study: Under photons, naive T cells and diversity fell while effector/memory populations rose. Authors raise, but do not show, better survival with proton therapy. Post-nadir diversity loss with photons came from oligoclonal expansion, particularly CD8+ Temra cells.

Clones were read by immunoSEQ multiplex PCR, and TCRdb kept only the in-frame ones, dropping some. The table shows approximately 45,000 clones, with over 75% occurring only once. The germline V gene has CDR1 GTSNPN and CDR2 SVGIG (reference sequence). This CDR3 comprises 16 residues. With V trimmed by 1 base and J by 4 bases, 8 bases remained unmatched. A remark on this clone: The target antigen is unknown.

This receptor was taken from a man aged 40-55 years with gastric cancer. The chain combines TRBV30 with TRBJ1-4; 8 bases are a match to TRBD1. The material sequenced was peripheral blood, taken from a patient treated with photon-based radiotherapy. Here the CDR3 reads CAWSAKDRGDNEKLFF. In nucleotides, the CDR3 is TGTGCCTGGAGTGCCAAAGACAGGGGAGATAATGAAAAACTGTTTTTT.